This T cell receptor beta chain appears in the sequencing data of a study of HIV-infected patients and healthy controls. All unsorted peripheral T cells were captured because whole blood was used without fractionation. About 40% of the ten uninfected healthy control donors were sampled twice, about 12 weeks apart. This clonotype has a count of ten or more. Antigen: not known. Around 450 ng RNA was reverse transcribed with alpha and beta constant-region primers. Alpha and beta chain libraries were made separately by chain-specific third strand synthesis with multiplexing indices. One entry per CDR3 protein, called by TCRdb with MiXCR from the 5' RACE reads. This sample has roughly 18,000 distinct CDR3 sequences, with 12% found just once. Study observations and caveats: Compared with untreated HIV+ repertoires, healthy controls showed roughly threefold more distinct CDR3s and higher Shannon diversity. Eight alpha and eight beta V genes differed significantly in mean usage between HIV-infected patients and controls.

CDR3 length: 13 amino acids. V trimming: 6 bases; J trimming: 5 bases; junction bases outside the gene matches: 6. This TCR was sampled from an adult in good health. The chain is built from TRBV12-3 or TRBV12-4 and TRBJ1-2; 7 positions match TRBD1. Sequences were obtained from blood. CDR3 in DNA: TGTGCCAGCAGCGGACAGGCTTTATATGGCTACACCTTC. It yields the protein CASSGQALYGYTF.